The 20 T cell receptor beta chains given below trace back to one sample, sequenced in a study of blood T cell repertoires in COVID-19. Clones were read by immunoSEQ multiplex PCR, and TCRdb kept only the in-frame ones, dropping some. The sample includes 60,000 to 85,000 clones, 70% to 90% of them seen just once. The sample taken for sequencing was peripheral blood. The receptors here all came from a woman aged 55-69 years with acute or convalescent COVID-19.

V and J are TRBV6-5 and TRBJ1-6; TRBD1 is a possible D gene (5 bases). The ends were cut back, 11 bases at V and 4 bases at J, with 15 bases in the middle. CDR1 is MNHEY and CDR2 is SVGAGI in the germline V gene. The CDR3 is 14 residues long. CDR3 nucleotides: TGTGCCGGGACTGGGACCTCATATAATTCACCCCTCCACTTT. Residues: CAGTGTSYNSPLHF.

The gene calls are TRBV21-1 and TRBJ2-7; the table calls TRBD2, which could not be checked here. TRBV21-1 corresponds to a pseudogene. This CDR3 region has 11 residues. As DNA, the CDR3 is TGTGCTATCCACTGCTCCTACGAGCAGTACGTC. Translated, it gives CAIHCSYEQYV.

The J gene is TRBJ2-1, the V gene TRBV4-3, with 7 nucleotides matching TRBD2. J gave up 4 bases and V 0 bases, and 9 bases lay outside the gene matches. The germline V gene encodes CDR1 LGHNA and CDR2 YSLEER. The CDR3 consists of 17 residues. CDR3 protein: CASSQEAPLASYNEQFF. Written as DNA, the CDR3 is TGCGCCAGCAGCCAAGAGGCCCCACTAGCGTCATACAATGAGCAGTTCTTC.

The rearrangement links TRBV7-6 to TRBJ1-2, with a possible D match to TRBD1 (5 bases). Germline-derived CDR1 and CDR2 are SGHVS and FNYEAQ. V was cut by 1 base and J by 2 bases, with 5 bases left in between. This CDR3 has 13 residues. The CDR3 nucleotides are TGTGCCAGCAGCTTAGAGGGGAACTATGGCTACACCTTC. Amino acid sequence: CASSLEGNYGYTF.

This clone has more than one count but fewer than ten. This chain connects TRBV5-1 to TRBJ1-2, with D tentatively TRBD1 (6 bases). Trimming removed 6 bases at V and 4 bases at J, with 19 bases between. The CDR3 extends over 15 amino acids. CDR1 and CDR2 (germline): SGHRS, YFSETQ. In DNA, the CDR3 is TGCGCCAGCACCGACCCCGGACAGACTGGCTATGGCTACACCTTC. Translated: CASTDPGQTGYGYTF.

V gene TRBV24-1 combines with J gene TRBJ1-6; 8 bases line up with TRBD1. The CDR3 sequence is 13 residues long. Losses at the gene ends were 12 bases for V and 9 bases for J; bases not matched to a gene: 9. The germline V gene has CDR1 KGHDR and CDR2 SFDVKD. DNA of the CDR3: TGTGCCGCCCGGACAGGGTCCGGTTCACCCCTCCACTTT. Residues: CAARTGSGSPLHF.

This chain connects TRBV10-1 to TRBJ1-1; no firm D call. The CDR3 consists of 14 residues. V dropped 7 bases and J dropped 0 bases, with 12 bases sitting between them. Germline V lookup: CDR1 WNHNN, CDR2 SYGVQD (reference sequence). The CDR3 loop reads CASKRRGLNTEAFF. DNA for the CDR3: TGCGCCAGCAAGAGAAGAGGGTTGAACACTGAAGCTTTCTTT.

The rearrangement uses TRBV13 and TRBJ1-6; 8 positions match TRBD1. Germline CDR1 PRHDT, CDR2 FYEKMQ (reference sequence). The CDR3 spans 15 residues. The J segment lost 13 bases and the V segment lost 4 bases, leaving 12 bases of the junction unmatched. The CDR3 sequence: CASSSGQGLLSPLHF. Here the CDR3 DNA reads TGTGCCAGCAGCTCAGGACAGGGCCTACTCAGTCCCCTCCACTTT.

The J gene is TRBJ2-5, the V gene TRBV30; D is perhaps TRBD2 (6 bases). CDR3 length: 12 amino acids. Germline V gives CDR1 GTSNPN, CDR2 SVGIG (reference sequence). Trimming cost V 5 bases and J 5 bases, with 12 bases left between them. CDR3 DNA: TGTGCCTGGCAACTAGCCCGGGAGACCCAGTACTTC. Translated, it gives CAWQLARETQYF.

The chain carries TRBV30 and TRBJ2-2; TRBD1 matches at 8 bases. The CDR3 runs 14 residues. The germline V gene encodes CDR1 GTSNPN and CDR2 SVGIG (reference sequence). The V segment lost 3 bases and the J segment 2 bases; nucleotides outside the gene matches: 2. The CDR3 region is CAWRDRVNTGELFF. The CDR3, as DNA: TGTGCCTGGAGGGACAGGGTTAACACCGGGGAGCTGTTTTTT.

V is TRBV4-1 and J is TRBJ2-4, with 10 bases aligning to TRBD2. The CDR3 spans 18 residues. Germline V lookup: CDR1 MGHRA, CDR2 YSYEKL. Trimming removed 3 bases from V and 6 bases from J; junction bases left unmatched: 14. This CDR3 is CASSQYSAGGLGGNIQYF. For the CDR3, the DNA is TGCGCCAGCAGCCAGTATTCAGCGGGGGGGCTTGGAGGAAACATTCAGTACTTC.

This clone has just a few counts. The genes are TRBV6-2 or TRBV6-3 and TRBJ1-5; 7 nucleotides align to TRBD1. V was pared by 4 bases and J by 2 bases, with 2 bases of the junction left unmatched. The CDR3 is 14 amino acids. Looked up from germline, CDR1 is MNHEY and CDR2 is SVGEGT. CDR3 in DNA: TGTGCCAGCAGTTTTGACAGGGGCAATCAGCCCCAGCATTTT. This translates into CASSFDRGNQPQHF.

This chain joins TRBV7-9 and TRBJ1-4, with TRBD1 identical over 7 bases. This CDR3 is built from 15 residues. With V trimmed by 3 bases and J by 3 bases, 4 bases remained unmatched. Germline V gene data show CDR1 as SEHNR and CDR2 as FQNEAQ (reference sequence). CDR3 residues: CASSFAGQPNEKLFF. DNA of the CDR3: TGTGCCAGCAGCTTCGCGGGACAGCCTAATGAAAAACTGTTTTTT.

The CDR3 DNA reads as TGCAGCGTAGGACAGATAGAGACCCAGTACTTC. Translation gives CSVGQIETQYF. The rearrangement links TRBV29-1 to TRBJ2-5, with a possible D match to TRBD1 (6 bases). Germline loops: CDR1 SQVTM, CDR2 ANQGSEA. V was shortened by 6 bases and J by 4 bases, with 9 bases between the two germline ends. This CDR3 contains 11 residues.

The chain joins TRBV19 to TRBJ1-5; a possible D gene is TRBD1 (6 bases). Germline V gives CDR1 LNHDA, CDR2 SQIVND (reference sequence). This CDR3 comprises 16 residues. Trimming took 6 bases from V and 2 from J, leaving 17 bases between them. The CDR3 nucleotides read TGTGCCAGTAGCTCCCGTTCGGGGGGCGGCAATCAGCCCCAGCATTTT. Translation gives CASSSRSGGGNQPQHF. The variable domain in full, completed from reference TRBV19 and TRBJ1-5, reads DGGITQSPKYLFRKEGQNVTLSCEQNLNHDAMYWYRQDPGQGLRLIYYSQIVNDFQKGDIAEGYSVSREKKESFPLTVTSAQKNPTAFYLCASSSRSGGGNQPQHFGDGTRLSIL.

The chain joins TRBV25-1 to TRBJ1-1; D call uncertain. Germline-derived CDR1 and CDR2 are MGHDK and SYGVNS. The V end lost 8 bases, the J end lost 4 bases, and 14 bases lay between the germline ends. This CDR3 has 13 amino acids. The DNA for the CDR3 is TGTGCCAGCGCAGACTACTCCCCCACTGAAGCTTTCTTT. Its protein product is CASADYSPTEAFF.

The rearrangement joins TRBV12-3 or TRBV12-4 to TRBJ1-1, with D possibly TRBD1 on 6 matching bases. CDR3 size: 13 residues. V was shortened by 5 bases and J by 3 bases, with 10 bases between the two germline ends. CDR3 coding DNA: TGTGCCAGCAGTACAGGGAAATACACTGAAGCTTTCTTT. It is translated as CASSTGKYTEAFF.

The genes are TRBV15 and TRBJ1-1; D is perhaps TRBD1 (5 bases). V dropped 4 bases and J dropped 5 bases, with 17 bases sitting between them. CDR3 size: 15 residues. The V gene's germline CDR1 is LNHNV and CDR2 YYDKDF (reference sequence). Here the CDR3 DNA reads TGTGCCACCAGCATTGTCCAAAGGGGTGGGACTGAAGCTTTCTTT. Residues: CATSIVQRGGTEAFF.

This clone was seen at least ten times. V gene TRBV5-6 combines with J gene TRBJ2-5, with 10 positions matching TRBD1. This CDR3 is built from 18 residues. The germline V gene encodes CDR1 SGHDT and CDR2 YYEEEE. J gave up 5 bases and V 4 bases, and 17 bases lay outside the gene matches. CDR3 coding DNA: TGTGCCAGCAGCAGGAACCGGGACAGGGGTCGGTTTCGGGAGACCCAGTACTTC. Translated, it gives CASSRNRDRGRFRETQYF.

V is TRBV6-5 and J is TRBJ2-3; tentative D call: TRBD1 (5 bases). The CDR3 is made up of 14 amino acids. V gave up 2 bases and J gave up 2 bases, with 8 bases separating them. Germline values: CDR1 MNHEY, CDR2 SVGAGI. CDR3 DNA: TGTGCCAGCAGTTACCGACAGTCCACAGATACGCAGTATTTT. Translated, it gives CASSYRQSTDTQYF.